This TCR beta chain was retrieved from a study of graft-versus-host responses after intestinal transplantation. For the study at large: Isolated intestinal, liver-intestinal, or multivisceral transplants were what recipients had.

V dropped 3 bases and J dropped 8 bases, with 8 bases sitting between them. There are 12 residues in the CDR3. Per germline, CDR1 MNHEY and CDR2 SMNVEV (reference sequence). TCRdb keeps only in-frame clones here, not all; method: immunoSEQ multiplex PCR. The table lists fewer than 110,000 clones, 93% of them singletons. A remark on this clone: Its matching antigen is unknown.

Study-wide results and caveats: GvH clones were identified in recipient marrow, with some first appearing in ileum or blood. GvH clone levels peaked in circulation, and this peak was associated with early post-transplant HvG declines.

The V gene is TRBV27, the J gene TRBJ2-1; D is uncertain. The sequencing here drew on unstimulated CD8+ T cells sorted from spleen or lymph node cells, taken before intestinal transplant. The receptor was derived from a human donor who received an intestinal transplant. For the CDR3, the DNA is TGTGCCAGCAGTTTCAAATCGGATGAGCAGTTCTTC. Protein sequence: CASSFKSDEQFF.